A selection of T cell receptor beta chains follows, all from one sample in a study of CD8+ T cells in alopecia areata. Sequencing was performed with immunoSEQ multiplex PCR; in TCRdb, only in-frame clones are kept and a portion is missing. The sample has about 150,000 clones, roughly 50% seen once. Source material: CD4+ T cells sorted from blood. All receptors derive from a human donor with alopecia areata. Both conserved end residues are part of each CDR3. D genes are given only for firm matches. Not every row has a clone size; where given, it reads once, few, many or a size class.

clone size	V gene	J gene	D gene	CDR3 protein	CDR3 DNA
-	TRBV29-1	TRBJ1-5	-	CSGQDSNQPQHF	TGCAGCGGGCAGGATAGCAATCAGCCCCAGCATTTT
-	TRBV30	TRBJ1-5	-	CAWSTGVNQPQHF	TGTGCCTGGAGTACCGGGGTTAATCAGCCCCAGCATTTT
few	TRBV29-1	TRBJ1-1	-	CSVSKRLVSEAFF	TGCAGCGTTTCCAAAAGATTAGTGAGTGAAGCTTTCTTT
-	TRBV28	TRBJ2-7	-	CASIGTNSYEQYF	TGTGCCAGCATAGGCACTAACTCCTACGAGCAGTACTTC
few	TRBV7-2	TRBJ2-3	-	CASRTGLQWGTDTQYF	TGTGCCAGCAGAACGGGACTCCAATGGGGCACAGATACGCAGTATTTT
-	TRBV6-1	TRBJ2-1	-	CASSPQGRAGDEQFF	TGTGCCAGCAGCCCCCAGGGGAGGGCCGGGGATGAGCAGTTCTTC
few	TRBV28	TRBJ2-4	TRBD2	CASSILAGVNVAKNIQYF	TGTGCCAGCAGTATACTAGCGGGAGTTAATGTAGCCAAAAACATTCAGTACTTC
-	TRBV7-3	TRBJ2-3	TRBD1	CASSLDQDRVKYF	TGTGCCAGCAGCTTAGACCAGGACAGGGTAAAGTATTTT
-	TRBV4-1	TRBJ2-7	-	CASSQVTGPYEQYF	TGCGCCAGCAGCCAGGTGACGGGTCCCTACGAGCAGTACTTC
-	TRBV19	TRBJ2-5	-	CASSIGGTQYF	TGTGCCAGTAGTATAGGGGGGACCCAGTACTTC
-	TRBV29-1	TRBJ1-4	TRBD1	CSGRKRTGDEKLFF	TGCAGCGGTAGAAAAAGGACAGGGGATGAAAAACTGTTTTTT
-	TRBV27	TRBJ1-5	-	CASSRTEYNQPQHF	TGTGCCAGCAGTAGAACAGAATACAATCAGCCCCAGCATTTT
-	TRBV14	TRBJ2-3	-	CASSQERAADTQYF	TGTGCCAGCAGCCAAGAAAGGGCGGCAGATACGCAGTATTTT
-	TRBV5-4	TRBJ2-1	-	CASSSRGPNEQFF	TGTGCCAGCAGCTCCCGCGGGCCCAATGAGCAGTTCTTC
-	TRBV2	TRBJ1-5	-	CASTGIGQPQHF	TGTGCCAGCACGGGGATCGGTCAGCCCCAGCATTTT
-	TRBV7-9	TRBJ2-7	-	CASSSTGRDYEQYF	TGTGCCAGCAGCTCGACAGGACGGGACTACGAGCAGTACTTC
-	TRBV19	TRBJ2-1	TRBD2	CASSITSGDHNEQFF	TGTGCCAGTAGTATCACTAGCGGGGACCACAATGAGCAGTTCTTC
-	TRBV5-6	TRBJ1-2	-	CASQIQGNGYTF	TGTGCCAGCCAAATTCAGGGAAATGGCTACACCTTC
-	TRBV25-1	TRBJ1-4	-	CASSEWNGSLFF	TGTGCCAGCAGTGAGTGGAACGGGAGTCTCTTTTTT
-	TRBV28	TRBJ2-3	-	CASSLSGPETDTQYF	TGTGCCAGCAGTTTATCAGGACCCGAAACAGATACGCAGTATTTT
few	TRBV20-1	TRBJ2-3	-	CSAWQGDTQYF	TGCAGTGCTTGGCAGGGAGATACGCAGTATTTT
few	TRBV18	TRBJ2-3	TRBD2	CASSPPRLAGGDTQYF	TGTGCCAGCTCACCTCCCAGACTAGCGGGAGGAGATACGCAGTATTTT
-	TRBV9	TRBJ2-1	TRBD1	CASSIRTGWGLGNEQFF	TGTGCCAGCAGCATACGGACAGGGTGGGGCCTCGGGAATGAGCAGTTCTTC
few	TRBV20-1	TRBJ2-7	-	CSANEQYF	TGCAGTGCTAACGAGCAGTACTTC
-	TRBV29-1	TRBJ2-5	TRBD1	CSVHKTGAETQYF	TGCAGCGTTCATAAGACAGGGGCAGAGACCCAGTACTTC
-	TRBV2	TRBJ2-3	-	CASSDRAADTQYF	TGTGCCAGCAGTGACAGGGCGGCAGATACGCAGTATTTT
-	TRBV13	TRBJ2-5	TRBD2	CASSLRVQGGETQYF	TGTGCCAGCAGCTTACGTGTCCAGGGAGGGGAGACCCAGTACTTC
few	TRBV30	TRBJ2-4	-	CAWSVPPLNAKNIQYF	TGTGCCTGGAGTGTACCCCCGTTGAATGCCAAAAACATTCAGTACTTC
-	TRBV7-3	TRBJ2-4	TRBD2	CASSSSGSGNIQYF	TGTGCCAGCAGCTCAAGCGGGAGCGGTAACATTCAGTACTTC
-	TRBV11-2	TRBJ2-3	TRBD1	CASSPGGTGNTDTQYF	TGTGCCAGCAGCCCCGGGGGGACAGGGAACACAGATACGCAGTATTTT
-	TRBV5-1	TRBJ2-1	TRBD1	CASSYNRDRENEQFF	TGCGCCAGCAGCTATAATCGGGACAGGGAAAATGAGCAGTTCTTC
-	TRBV7-3	TRBJ2-1	TRBD2	CASSPTSGNNEQFF	TGTGCCAGCAGCCCGACTAGCGGAAACAATGAGCAGTTCTTC
-	TRBV19	TRBJ1-1	-	CASSIDGGNTEAFF	TGTGCCAGTAGTATAGATGGCGGGAACACTGAAGCTTTCTTT
-	TRBV2	TRBJ2-7	-	CASSEGRVREQYF	TGTGCCAGCAGTGAAGGGAGGGTCCGCGAGCAGTACTTC
-	TRBV29-1	TRBJ1-1	TRBD1	CSHTGGVTEAFF	TGCAGTCATACAGGGGGAGTAACTGAAGCTTTCTTT
few	TRBV7-2	TRBJ1-1	-	CASSAPGWEAFF	TGTGCCAGCAGTGCCCCAGGGTGGGAAGCTTTCTTT
once	TRBV5-4	TRBJ2-3	-	CASSLTSDTQYF	TGTGCCAGCAGCTTGACCTCGGATACGCAGTATTTT
few	TRBV11-2	TRBJ1-2	-	CASSPGLGSGYTF	TGTGCCAGCAGCCCTGGGCTGGGCTCTGGCTACACCTTC
-	TRBV5-1	TRBJ2-6	-	CASSSNRGSGANVLTF	TGCGCCAGCAGCTCGAATAGGGGATCTGGGGCCAACGTCCTGACTTTC
-	TRBV29-1	TRBJ1-2	-	CSVVGGGDGYTF	TGCAGCGTTGTCGGCGGTGGGGATGGCTACACCTTC
-	TRBV29-1	TRBJ1-2	-	CSVRRGDYGYTF	TGCAGCGTTCGCAGGGGAGACTATGGCTACACCTTC
-	TRBV30	TRBJ1-4	-	CAWTFGHRNEKLFF	TGTGCCTGGACCTTCGGGCACCGTAATGAAAAACTGTTTTTT